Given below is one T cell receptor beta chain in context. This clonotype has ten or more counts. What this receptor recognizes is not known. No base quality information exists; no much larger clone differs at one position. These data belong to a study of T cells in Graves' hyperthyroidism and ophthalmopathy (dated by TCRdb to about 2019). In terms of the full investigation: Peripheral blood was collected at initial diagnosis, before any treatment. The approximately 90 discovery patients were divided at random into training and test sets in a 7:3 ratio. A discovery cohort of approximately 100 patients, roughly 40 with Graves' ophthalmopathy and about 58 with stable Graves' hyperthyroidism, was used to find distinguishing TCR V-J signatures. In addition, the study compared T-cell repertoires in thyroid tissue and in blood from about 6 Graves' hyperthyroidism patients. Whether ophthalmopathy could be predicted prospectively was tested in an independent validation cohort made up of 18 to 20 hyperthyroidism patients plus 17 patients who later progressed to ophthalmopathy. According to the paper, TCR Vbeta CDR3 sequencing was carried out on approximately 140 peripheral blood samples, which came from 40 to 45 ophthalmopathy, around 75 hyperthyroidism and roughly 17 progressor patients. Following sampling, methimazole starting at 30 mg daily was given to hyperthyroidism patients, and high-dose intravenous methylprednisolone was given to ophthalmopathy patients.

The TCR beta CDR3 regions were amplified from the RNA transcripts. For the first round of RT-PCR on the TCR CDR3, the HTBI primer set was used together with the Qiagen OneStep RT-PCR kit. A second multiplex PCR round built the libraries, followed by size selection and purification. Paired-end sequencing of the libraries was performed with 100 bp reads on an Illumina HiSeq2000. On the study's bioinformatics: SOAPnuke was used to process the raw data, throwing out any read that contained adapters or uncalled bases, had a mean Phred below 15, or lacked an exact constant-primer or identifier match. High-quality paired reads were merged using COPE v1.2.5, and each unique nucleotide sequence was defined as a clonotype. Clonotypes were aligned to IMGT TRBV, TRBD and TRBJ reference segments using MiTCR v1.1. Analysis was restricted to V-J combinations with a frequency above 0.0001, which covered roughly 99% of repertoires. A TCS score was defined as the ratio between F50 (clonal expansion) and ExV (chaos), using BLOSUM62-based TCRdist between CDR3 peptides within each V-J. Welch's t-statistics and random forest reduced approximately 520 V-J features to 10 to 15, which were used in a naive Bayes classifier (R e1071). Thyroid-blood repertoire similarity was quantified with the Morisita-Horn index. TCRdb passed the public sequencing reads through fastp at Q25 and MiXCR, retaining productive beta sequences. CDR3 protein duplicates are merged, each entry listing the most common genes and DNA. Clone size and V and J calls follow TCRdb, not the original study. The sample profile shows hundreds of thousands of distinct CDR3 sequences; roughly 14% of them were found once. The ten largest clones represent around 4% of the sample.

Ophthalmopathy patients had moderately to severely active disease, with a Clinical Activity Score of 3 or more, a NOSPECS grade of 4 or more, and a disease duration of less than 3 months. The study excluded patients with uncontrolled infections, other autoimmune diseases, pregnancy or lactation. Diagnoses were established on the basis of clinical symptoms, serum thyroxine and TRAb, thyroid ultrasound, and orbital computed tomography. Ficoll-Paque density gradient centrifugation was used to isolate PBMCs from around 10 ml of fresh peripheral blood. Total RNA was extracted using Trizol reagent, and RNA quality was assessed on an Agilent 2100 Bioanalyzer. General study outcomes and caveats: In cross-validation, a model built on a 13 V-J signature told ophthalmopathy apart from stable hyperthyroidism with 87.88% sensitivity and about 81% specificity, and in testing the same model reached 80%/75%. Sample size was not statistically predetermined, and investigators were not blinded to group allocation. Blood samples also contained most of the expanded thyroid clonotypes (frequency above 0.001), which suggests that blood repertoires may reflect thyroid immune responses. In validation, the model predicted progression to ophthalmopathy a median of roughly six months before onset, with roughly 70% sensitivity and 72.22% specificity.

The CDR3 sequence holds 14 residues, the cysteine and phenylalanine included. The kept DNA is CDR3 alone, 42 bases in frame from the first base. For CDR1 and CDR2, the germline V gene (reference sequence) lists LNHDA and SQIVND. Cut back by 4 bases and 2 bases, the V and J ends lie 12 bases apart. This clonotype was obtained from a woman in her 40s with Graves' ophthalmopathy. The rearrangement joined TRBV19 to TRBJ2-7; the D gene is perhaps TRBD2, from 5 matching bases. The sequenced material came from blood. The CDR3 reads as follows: CASSRGSDTYEQYF. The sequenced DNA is TGTGCCAGTAGTAGAGGGTCCGATACCTACGAGCAGTACTTC. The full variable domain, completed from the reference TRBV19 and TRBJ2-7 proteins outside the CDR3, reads DGGITQSPKYLFRKEGQNVTLSCEQNLNHDAMYWYRQDPGQGLRLIYYSQIVNDFQKGDIAEGYSVSREKKESFPLTVTSAQKNPTAFYLCASSRGSDTYEQYFGPGTRLTVT.